This is a list of T cell receptor beta chains from one sample in a study of blood T cell repertoires in COVID-19. Libraries were prepared by immunoSEQ multiplex PCR; TCRdb keeps only in-frame clonotypes and omits some of them. This table holds over 70,000 clones, roughly 90% found once. The sequenced material came from peripheral blood. The origin of the receptors is a man between 45 and 60 years old with COVID-19, enrolled during active disease. Both conserved end residues are part of each CDR3.

j_call: TRBJ1-1
v_call: TRBV27
cdr3_aa: CASSYNGNTEAFF

j_call: TRBJ1-6
v_call: TRBV14
cdr3_aa: CASSRTGVINSPLHF

j_call: TRBJ2-3
v_call: TRBV7-9
cdr3_aa: CASSFGKDRDTQYF

j_call: TRBJ2-3
v_call: TRBV12-3/TRBV12-4
cdr3_aa: CACRSGGSDTQYF

j_call: TRBJ2-1
v_call: TRBV3-1/TRBV3-2
cdr3_aa: CASSQRERSEQFF

j_call: TRBJ2-7
v_call: TRBV9
cdr3_aa: CASSVGGNTYYEQYF

j_call: TRBJ1-3
v_call: TRBV5-1
cdr3_aa: CASSLTAGNTIYF

j_call: TRBJ1-5
v_call: TRBV15
cdr3_aa: CATSSLRDRAPYSNQPQHF

j_call: TRBJ2-2
v_call: TRBV7-3
cdr3_aa: CASSQDTYTGELFF

j_call: TRBJ1-1
v_call: TRBV7-9
cdr3_aa: CASSLGDRVNTEAFF

j_call: TRBJ2-5
v_call: TRBV5-1
cdr3_aa: CASSFSYQETQYF

j_call: TRBJ2-2
v_call: TRBV27
cdr3_aa: CASSTRQGSTGELFF

j_call: TRBJ2-5
v_call: TRBV7-3
cdr3_aa: CASSLAPQETQYF

j_call: TRBJ1-3
v_call: TRBV6-1
cdr3_aa: CASGTDYSGNTIYF

j_call: TRBJ2-1
v_call: TRBV5-1
cdr3_aa: CASSLSNSGATGEQFF

j_call: TRBJ1-2
v_call: TRBV14
cdr3_aa: CASSPWDRGYGYTF

j_call: TRBJ2-6
v_call: TRBV6-2/TRBV6-3
cdr3_aa: CASSWGGSGANVLTF

j_call: TRBJ2-7
v_call: TRBV13
cdr3_aa: CASSSGTTYEQYF

j_call: TRBJ2-5
v_call: TRBV14
cdr3_aa: CASSQDRARGKGETQYF

j_call: TRBJ1-1
v_call: TRBV19
cdr3_aa: CASKDRGILTNTEAFF

j_call: TRBJ1-1
v_call: TRBV19
cdr3_aa: CASTYSSGTEAFF

j_call: TRBJ2-3
v_call: TRBV29-1
cdr3_aa: CSVDPDIGIDTQYF

j_call: TRBJ2-2
v_call: TRBV4-2
cdr3_aa: CASSQVVSPGELFF

j_call: TRBJ1-4
v_call: TRBV6-5
cdr3_aa: CASSTRQGGLEKLFF

j_call: TRBJ1-1
v_call: TRBV5-4
cdr3_aa: CASSLGQSYTEAFF

j_call: TRBJ1-4
v_call: TRBV19
cdr3_aa: CASSISPGGFATNEKLFF

j_call: TRBJ1-4
v_call: TRBV7-9
cdr3_aa: CASGQGDEKLFF

j_call: TRBJ2-3
v_call: TRBV7-3
cdr3_aa: CASSDGDRGSADTQYF

j_call: TRBJ1-1
v_call: TRBV13
cdr3_aa: CASSGQDTPREAFF

j_call: TRBJ1-2
v_call: TRBV20-1
cdr3_aa: CSVQVNYGYTF

j_call: TRBJ2-6
v_call: TRBV28
cdr3_aa: CASLAGGNGANVLTF

j_call: TRBJ2-3
v_call: TRBV5-8
cdr3_aa: CASSPGTSGRSTDTQYF

j_call: TRBJ1-5
v_call: TRBV19
cdr3_aa: CASSNRPGGQRGNQPQHF

j_call: TRBJ2-5
v_call: TRBV12-3/TRBV12-4
cdr3_aa: CASSLTGLETQYF

j_call: TRBJ2-2
v_call: TRBV11-2
cdr3_aa: CASSKQMGNTGELFF

j_call: TRBJ1-1
v_call: TRBV18
cdr3_aa: CASSGGTGWLGTEAFF

j_call: TRBJ2-2
v_call: TRBV20-1
cdr3_aa: CSASLAGANTGELFF

j_call: TRBJ2-5
v_call: TRBV18
cdr3_aa: CASSQTEKETQYF